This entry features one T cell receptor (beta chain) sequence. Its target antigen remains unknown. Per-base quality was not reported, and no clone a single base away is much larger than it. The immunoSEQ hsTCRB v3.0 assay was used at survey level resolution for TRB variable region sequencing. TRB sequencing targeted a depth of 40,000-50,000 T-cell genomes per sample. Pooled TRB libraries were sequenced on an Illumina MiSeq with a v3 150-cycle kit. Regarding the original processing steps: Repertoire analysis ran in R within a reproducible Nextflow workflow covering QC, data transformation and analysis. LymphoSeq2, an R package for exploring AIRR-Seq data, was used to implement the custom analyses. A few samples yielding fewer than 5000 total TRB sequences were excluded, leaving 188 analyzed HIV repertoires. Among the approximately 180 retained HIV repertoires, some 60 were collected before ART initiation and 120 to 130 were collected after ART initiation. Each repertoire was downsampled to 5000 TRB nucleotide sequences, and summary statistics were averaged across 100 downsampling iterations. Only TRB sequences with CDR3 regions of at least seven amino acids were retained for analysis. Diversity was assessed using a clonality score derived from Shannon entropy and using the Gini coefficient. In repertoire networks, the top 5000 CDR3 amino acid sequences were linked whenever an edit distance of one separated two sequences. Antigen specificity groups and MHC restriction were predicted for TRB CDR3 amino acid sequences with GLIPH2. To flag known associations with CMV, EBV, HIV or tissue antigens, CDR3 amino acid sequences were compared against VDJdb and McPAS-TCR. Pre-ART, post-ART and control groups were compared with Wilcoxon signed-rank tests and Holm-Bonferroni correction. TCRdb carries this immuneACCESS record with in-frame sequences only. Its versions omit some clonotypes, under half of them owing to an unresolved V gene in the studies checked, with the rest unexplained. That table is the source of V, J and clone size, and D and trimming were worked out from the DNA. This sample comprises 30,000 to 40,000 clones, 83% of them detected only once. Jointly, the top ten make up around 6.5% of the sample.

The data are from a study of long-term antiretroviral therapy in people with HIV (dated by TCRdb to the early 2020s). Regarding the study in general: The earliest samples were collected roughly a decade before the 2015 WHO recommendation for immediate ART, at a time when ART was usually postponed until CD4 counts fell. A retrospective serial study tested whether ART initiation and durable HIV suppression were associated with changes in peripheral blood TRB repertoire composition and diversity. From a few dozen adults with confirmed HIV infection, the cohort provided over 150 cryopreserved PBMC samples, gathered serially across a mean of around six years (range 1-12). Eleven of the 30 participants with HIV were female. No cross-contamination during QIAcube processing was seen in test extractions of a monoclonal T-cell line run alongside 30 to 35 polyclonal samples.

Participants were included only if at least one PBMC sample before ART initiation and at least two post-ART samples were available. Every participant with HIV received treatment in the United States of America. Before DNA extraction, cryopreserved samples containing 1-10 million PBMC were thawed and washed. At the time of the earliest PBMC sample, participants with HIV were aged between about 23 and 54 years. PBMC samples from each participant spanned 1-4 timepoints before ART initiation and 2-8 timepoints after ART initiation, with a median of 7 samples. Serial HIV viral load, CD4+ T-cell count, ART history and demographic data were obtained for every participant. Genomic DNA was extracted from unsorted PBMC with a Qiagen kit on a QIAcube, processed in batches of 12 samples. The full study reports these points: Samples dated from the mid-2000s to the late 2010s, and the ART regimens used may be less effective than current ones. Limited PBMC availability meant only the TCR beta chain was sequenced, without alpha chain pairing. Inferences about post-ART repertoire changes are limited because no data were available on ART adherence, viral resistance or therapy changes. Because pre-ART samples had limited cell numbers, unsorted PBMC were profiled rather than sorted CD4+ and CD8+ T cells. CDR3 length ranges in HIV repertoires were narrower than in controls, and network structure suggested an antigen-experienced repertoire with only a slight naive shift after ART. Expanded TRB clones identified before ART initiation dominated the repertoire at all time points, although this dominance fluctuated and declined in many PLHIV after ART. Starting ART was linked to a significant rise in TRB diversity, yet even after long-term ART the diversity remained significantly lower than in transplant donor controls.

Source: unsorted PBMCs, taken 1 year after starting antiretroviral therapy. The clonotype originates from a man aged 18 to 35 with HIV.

CDR3 reads: CASSAGQEPLGSYNEQFF. At the DNA level, the sequence is TGTGCCAGCAGCGCAGGACAGGAACCCTTGGGCTCCTACAATGAGCAGTTCTTC. The receptor chain draws on TRBV9 and TRBJ2-1; the central 7 bases match TRBD1. Compared with germline, V lacks 3 bases and J lacks 0 bases; bases without a gene match: 12. Per the germline V gene, SGDLS is the CDR1 and YYNGEE is the CDR2. The cysteine opens and the phenylalanine closes a CDR3 of 18 amino acids. Of all the DNA, just the CDR3 is kept, 54 bases in frame from base 1.